These 5 T cell receptor beta chains share one sample of origin, sequenced in a study of regulatory T cells in long-lasting Graves disease. Sample time point: newly diagnosed GD, antithyroid drugs for less than 3 months. PBMCs were the source of the RNA used for TCR sequencing. In building TCR beta libraries, iRepertoire HTBI primers were used together with Arm-PCR of CDR3 regions. Using its own MiXCR run on the multiplex PCR reads, TCRdb lists one record per CDR3 protein. Of approximately 210,000 distinct CDR3 sequences listed, 15% to 20% are singletons. The sequenced sample was peripheral blood mononuclear cells (PBMCs), obtained at new diagnosis, from a patient treated with antithyroid drugs. The receptors originated from a female donor with Graves disease.

This clonotype was seen ten or more times. This chain links TRBV19 with TRBJ2-3, with 12 bases that match TRBD2. The CDR3 runs 15 residues. V lost 6 bases and J lost 6; bases outside the gene matches: 7. CDR1 and CDR2 (germline): LNHDA, SQIVND (reference sequence). CDR3 residues: CASRLTSGSGDTQYF. DNA for the CDR3: TGTGCCAGTAGGCTGACTAGCGGGAGTGGCGATACGCAGTATTTT.

Worth noting for this clonotype: A much larger clone sits a single nucleotide away, making a read error possible. The chain has TRBV11-2 and TRBJ2-7, with no clear D. Germline V gives CDR1 SGHAT, CDR2 FQNNGV. The CDR3 is made up of 13 amino acids. In DNA, the CDR3 is TGTGCCAGCAACTTAAGTACGACGTACGAGCAGTACTTC. Its protein is CASNLSTTYEQYF.

The table lists this clonotype with many counts. V usage is TRBV18 and J usage is TRBJ2-1; weak D call: TRBD2 (6 bases). Germline CDR1 is KGHSH and CDR2 is LQKENI. Trimming shortened V by 2 bases and J by 9 bases, and 11 bases separated the two germline ends. The CDR3 sequence is 13 residues long. The CDR3 region is CASSPRLEGEQFF. CDR3 DNA: TGTGCCAGCTCACCAAGGCTGGAGGGTGAGCAGTTCTTC. Supplemented by reference TRBV18 and TRBJ2-1, the full variable domain reads NAGVMQNPRHLVRRRGQEARLRCSPMKGHSHVYWYRQLPEEGLKFMVYLQKENIIDESGMPKERFSAEFPKEGPSILRIQQVVRGDSAAYFCASSPRLEGEQFFGPGTRLTVL.

This clonotype was picked up many times. CDR3 amino acids: CASRQRGDLSSTDTQYF. The CDR3 DNA is TGCGCCAGCAGACAAAGGGGTGACCTATCTAGCACAGATACGCAGTATTTT. The gene calls are TRBV4-1 and TRBJ2-3; perhaps TRBD1 as D (5 bases). The CDR3 is 17 amino acids. The germline V and J ends were trimmed by 6 bases and 0 bases, with 19 bases remaining between them. Germline V gives CDR1 MGHRA, CDR2 YSYEKL.

This clonotype occurred a few times. A much larger clonotype is one base distant, so this may be a read error. The rearrangement links TRBV2 to TRBJ2-5, with D hard to call. Germline loops: CDR1 SNHLY, CDR2 FYNNEI. CDR3 size: 13 residues. The CDR3 DNA sequence: TGTGTCAGCAGTTGGACCATTCAAGAGACCCAGTACTTC. It specifies CVSSWTIQETQYF.